This T cell receptor beta chain was identified during a study of graft-versus-host responses after intestinal transplantation. The V gene's germline CDR1 is SGHTA and CDR2 FQGNSA. V lost 3 bases, J lost 4 bases, and 4 bases stayed unmatched. This CDR3 region has 14 residues. With regard to this clone: Its antigen is currently unknown.

Study results and caveats: GvH clones turned up in recipient marrow; some had shown up first in ileum or blood. Declines in HvG clones occurring early post-transplant were associated with peak circulating GvH clone levels. Allografts of one patient group, those with graft-donor T cell macrochimerism, had high graft-versus-host to host-versus-graft clonal ratios.

Measured with immunoSEQ multiplex PCR; TCRdb has only the in-frame clones, and not every one. The sample carries around 110,000 clones, around nine tenths recorded once. The sequencing used unstimulated CD4+ T cells sorted from spleen or lymph node cells, collected before transplant. The rearrangement links TRBV7-2 to TRBJ2-7, with 9 bases lining up with TRBD2. This TCR came from a human donor who was the organ donor for an intestinal transplant. CDR3 amino acids: CASSFSGSRYEQYF. The CDR3 coding sequence is TGTGCCAGCAGCTTTAGCGGGAGTCGGTACGAGCAGTACTTC. The whole variable domain, filled in from reference TRBV7-2 and TRBJ2-7, reads GAGVSQSPSNKVTEKGKDVELRCDPISGHTALYWYRQSLGQGLEFLIYFQGNSAPDKSGLPSDRFSAERTGGSVSTLTIQRTQQEDSAVYLCASSFSGSRYEQYFGPGTRLTVT.